Here is one TCR beta chain with its context. Peripheral blood from each donor was collected in a volume of 9.5 to 10 milliliters. There were at least 5 micrograms of total RNA extracted from every sample. A second roughly 7 to 12 cycle PCR used barcoded and J-beta primers. TCRdb recomputed calls from the 5' RACE reads with MiXCR, one row per CDR3 protein. The sample includes 600,000 or so distinct CDR3 sequences, around 48% seen only once; the top ten take just under 25%. These data come from a study of blood T cells in healthy people across ages. Germline V gives CDR1 SGHVS, CDR2 FQNEAQ. Trimming at V came to 5 bases and at J to 9 bases, leaving 9 bases not matched to a gene. This CDR3 has 14 amino acids.

Sequenced input: blood. This sequence was found in a man older than 75 in good health. The chain is built from TRBV7-8 and TRBJ2-1, with 8 bases lining up with TRBD2. In nucleotides, the CDR3 is TGTGCCAGCAGCGTACAACCCCTAGCGGGTGAGCAGTTCTTC. Its protein is CASSVQPLAGEQFF.